The 22 T cell receptor beta chains given below trace back to one sample, sequenced in a study of T-cell memory formation after mild COVID-19. A single record per CDR3 protein comes from TCRdb applying MiXCR to the 5' RACE reads. This sample has approximately 430,000 distinct CDR3 sequences, with around 22% found just once. What was sequenced was PBMCs or a T cell subset sorted from them (not recorded which). The receptor set was obtained from an adult woman who had mild COVID-19 (a few samples of this study predate the infection). Cell type and time point are not known.

The CDR3 sequence: CASSSPTATNYGYTF. The CDR3 nucleotides read TGTGCCAGCAGTTCCCCGACAGCTACTAACTATGGCTACACCTTC. The chain carries TRBV6-2 or TRBV6-3 and TRBJ1-2; weak D call: TRBD1 (5 bases). Trimming pared 4 bases from V and 0 bases from J, leaving 12 bases between. The CDR3 length is 15 residues. CDR1 is MNHEY, CDR2 SVGEGT, per germline.

The rearrangement links TRBV21-1 to TRBJ1-3; the table's D call of TRBD1 was not tested on the DNA. TRBV21-1 is a recognized pseudogene. The CDR3 totals 18 residues. The CDR3 nucleotides are TGTGCCAGCAGCGGGACAGGGGGTCAAAAAGATGGTGGAAACACCATATATTTT. This gives the protein CASSGTGGQKDGGNTIYF.

V and J are TRBV12-3 or TRBV12-4 and TRBJ2-5, with TRBD2 identical over 7 bases. Trimming at V came to 6 bases and at J to 2 bases, leaving 12 bases not matched to a gene. This CDR3 has 16 amino acids. CDR3 in DNA: TGTGCCAGCAGCCCCCCCGGAGCGGGGAGACAAGAGACCCAGTACTTC. Translating it yields CASSPPGAGRQETQYF.

V gene TRBV7-2 combines with J gene TRBJ2-3, with 9 bases matching TRBD1. Germline CDR1 reads SGHTA; CDR2 reads FQGNSA. The CDR3 covers 12 residues. J gave up 10 bases and V 7 bases, and 6 bases lay outside the gene matches. CDR3: CASNIGTGPQYF. The CDR3 DNA reads TGTGCCAGCAACATCGGGACAGGGCCGCAGTATTTT.

This clonotype showed up just a few times. The rearrangement joins TRBV11-2 to TRBJ2-3, with 10 bases lining up with TRBD2. Losses at the gene ends were 2 bases for V and 4 bases for J; bases not matched to a gene: 15. There are 19 residues in the CDR3. Germline V CDR1 and CDR2: SGHAT, FQNNGV. CDR3 bases: TGTGCCAGCAGCTTATTTACACTAGCGGGAAAAATTTCGGCAGATACGCAGTATTTT. Translated: CASSLFTLAGKISADTQYF. The full variable domain, its missing parts supplied by reference TRBV11-2 and TRBJ2-3, is EAGVAQSPRYKIIEKRQSVAFWCNPISGHATLYWYQQILGQGPKLLIQFQNNGVVDDSQLPKDRFSAERLKGVDSTLKIQPAKLEDSAVYLCASSLFTLAGKISADTQYFGPGTRLTVL.

This clonotype was seen only a few times. The chain is built from TRBV7-9 and TRBJ2-7; D is undetermined. CDR1 and CDR2 from the germline V gene are SEHNR and FQNEAQ (reference sequence). Trimming stripped 5 bases from V and 1 base from J, with 18 bases between. This CDR3 is 16 amino acids long. The DNA for the CDR3 is TGTGCCAGCAGCCCCTTCGCGGTCGGCCAATCCTACGAGCAGTACTTC. It translates to CASSPFAVGQSYEQYF.

The chain employs TRBV6-6 and TRBJ2-3; 12 positions agree with TRBD2. The CDR3 is 15 amino acids. Per the germline V gene, CDR1 is MNHNY and CDR2 is SVGAGI (reference sequence). V lost 7 bases to trimming and J lost 5 bases; unmatched junction nucleotides: 7. The DNA of the CDR3 is TGTGCCAGCACCTCTAGCGGGAGGGCCGTAGATACGCAGTATTTT. It codes for CASTSSGRAVDTQYF.

V usage is TRBV7-9 and J usage is TRBJ2-5; no clear D. V gave up 2 bases and J gave up 4 bases, with 8 bases separating them. The germline gives CDR1 SEHNR, CDR2 FQNEAQ (reference sequence). CDR3 length: 13 amino acids. The CDR3 DNA follows: TGTGCCAGCAGCTTACCCTGGGGAGAGACCCAGTACTTC. This encodes CASSLPWGETQYF.

V is TRBV6-1 and J is TRBJ2-5; D is uncertain. Germline values: CDR1 MNHNS, CDR2 SASEGT. The V end lost 3 bases, the J end lost 0 bases, and 8 bases lay between the germline ends. The CDR3 is made up of 14 amino acids. The CDR3 sequence is CASSEGTNQETQYF. The CDR3 DNA follows: TGTGCCAGCAGTGAGGGAACCAACCAAGAGACCCAGTACTTC.

The V and J genes are TRBV7-6 and TRBJ2-7; 8 bases align to TRBD1. The CDR3 loop spans 16 amino acids. V shed 5 bases and J 2 bases; nucleotides not matched to a gene: 11. Per the germline V gene, CDR1 is SGHVS and CDR2 is FNYEAQ. The CDR3 sequence is CASSPPGDRGTYEQYF. The CDR3 DNA sequence: TGTGCCAGCAGCCCTCCCGGCGACAGGGGCACCTACGAGCAGTACTTC.

This clonotype appeared many times. V usage is TRBV4-1 and J usage is TRBJ2-2; possibly TRBD1 or TRBD2 for D (6 bases each). V was clipped by 4 bases and J by 4 bases, with 25 bases between them. The CDR3 runs to 19 residues. The germline V gene has CDR1 MGHRA and CDR2 YSYEKL. CDR3 DNA: TGCGCCAGCAGCCCACACCGGTTGGGGGCGGGGTTGGGCACCGGGGAGCTGTTTTTT. Translated, it gives CASSPHRLGAGLGTGELFF.

This sequence joins TRBV7-2 and TRBJ2-5; no clear D. Trimming took 4 bases from V and 4 from J, leaving 10 bases between them. This CDR3 has 13 residues. Germline values: CDR1 SGHTA, CDR2 FQGNSA. CDR3 protein: CASSSLFGETQYF. The CDR3 nucleotides read TGTGCCAGCAGCTCCCTATTTGGAGAGACCCAGTACTTC.

The chain combines TRBV6-2 or TRBV6-3 with TRBJ2-1; D tentatively reads TRBD1 or TRBD2 (5 bases each). Germline V lookup: CDR1 MNHEY, CDR2 SVGEGT. CDR3 size: 12 residues. V lost 9 bases to trimming and J lost 8 bases, with 14 bases between them. CDR3 bases: TGTGCCAGTGGGACCCGATGGGATGAGCAGTTCTTC. Residues: CASGTRWDEQFF.

This clonotype was picked up one time. J is TRBJ1-1 and V is TRBV30; TRBD1 matches 7 bases. After removal of 2 bases from V and 6 bases from J, the junction contained 12 bases not matched to a gene. Germline V lookup: CDR1 GTSNPN, CDR2 SVGIG (reference sequence). This CDR3 region has 15 residues. CDR3 nucleotides: TGTGCCTGGAGTAGACAGGGAGGGGCCCAGGCTGAAGCTTTCTTT. Amino acid sequence: CAWSRQGGAQAEAFF.

The rearrangement joins TRBV6-5 to TRBJ2-2; 8 bases line up with TRBD1. The germline V gene encodes CDR1 MNHEY and CDR2 SVGAGI. This CDR3 has 16 amino acids. V shed 5 bases and J 3 bases; nucleotides not matched to a gene: 8. The CDR3: CASSTTGTGYTGELFF. The CDR3 DNA reads as TGTGCCAGCAGTACCACCGGGACAGGTTACACCGGGGAGCTGTTTTTT.

Only a few counts were recorded for this clonotype. The chain is built from TRBV3-1 and TRBJ2-1; 7 bases line up with TRBD2. The CDR3 has 14 residues. V dropped 0 bases and J dropped 8; count of bases not matched to a gene: 4. CDR1 and CDR2 from the germline V gene are LGHDT and YNNKEL (reference sequence). CDR3 protein: CASSQDGGGYEQFF. The CDR3 DNA reads TGTGCCAGCAGCCAAGATGGGGGGGGGTATGAGCAGTTCTTC.

The rearrangement uses TRBV30 and TRBJ2-7; 7 bases align to TRBD1. Trimming took 3 bases from V and 4 from J; bases not matched to a gene: 6. Germline-derived CDR1 and CDR2 are GTSNPN and SVGIG (reference sequence). The CDR3 has 13 residues. CDR3 nucleotide sequence: TGTGCCTGGAGGGGGACAGCTAGGTACGAGCAGTACTTC. Residues: CAWRGTARYEQYF.

This clonotype showed up many times. This rearrangement joins TRBV5-1 to TRBJ2-7; D is uncertain. This CDR3 contains 10 residues. Trimming cost V 7 bases and J 3 bases, with 5 bases left between them. The germline gives CDR1 SGHRS, CDR2 YFSETQ. The CDR3 sequence is CASEVYEQYF. DNA of the CDR3: TGCGCCAGCGAGGTCTACGAGCAGTACTTC. The variable domain in full, with the rest retrieved from reference TRBV5-1 and TRBJ2-7, is KAGVTQTPRYLIKTRGQQVTLSCSPISGHRSVSWYQQTPGQGLQFLFEYFSETQRNKGNFPGRFSGRQFSNSRSEMNVSTLELGDSALYLCASEVYEQYFGPGTRLTVT.

The chain is built from TRBV6-1 and TRBJ2-2; 7 bases fit TRBD1. Trimming cost V 4 bases and J 5 bases; bases outside gene matches: 7. Germline V gene data show CDR1 as MNHNS and CDR2 as SASEGT. This CDR3 is built from 15 residues. DNA for the CDR3: TGTGCCAGCAGTGGACAGGGATTACCTACCGGGGAGCTGTTTTTT. This sequence encodes CASSGQGLPTGELFF.

The chain is built from TRBV10-2 and TRBJ2-1; D is possibly TRBD1 (6 bases). Germline V gene lookup returns CDR1 WSHSY and CDR2 SAAADI. V was shortened by 3 bases and J by 10 bases, with 25 bases between the two germline ends. This CDR3 is built from 17 residues. The CDR3 sequence: CASSDSGGIGGFREQFF. The CDR3 coding sequence is TGCGCCAGCAGTGATTCTGGCGGAATAGGGGGTTTTAGGGAGCAGTTCTTC.

V gene TRBV10-3 combines with J gene TRBJ2-5; TRBD2 matches at 7 bases. V lost 2 bases, J lost 5 bases, and 5 bases stayed unmatched. From germline, CDR1 is ENHRY and CDR2 SYGVKD. CDR3 length equals 14 residues. CDR3 sequence: CAISEPGLGETQYF. CDR3 coding DNA: TGTGCCATCAGTGAGCCCGGACTAGGGGAGACCCAGTACTTC.

The gene calls are TRBV12-3 or TRBV12-4 and TRBJ2-2, with D possibly being TRBD1 (5 bases). The V gene lost 0 bases and the J gene lost 6 bases, with 14 bases spanning the gap. This CDR3 region has 16 residues. The CDR3 bases are TGTGCCAGCAGTTTAGCCCCTCTTGTAGGGGCCGGGGAGCTGTTTTTT. Protein product: CASSLAPLVGAGELFF.